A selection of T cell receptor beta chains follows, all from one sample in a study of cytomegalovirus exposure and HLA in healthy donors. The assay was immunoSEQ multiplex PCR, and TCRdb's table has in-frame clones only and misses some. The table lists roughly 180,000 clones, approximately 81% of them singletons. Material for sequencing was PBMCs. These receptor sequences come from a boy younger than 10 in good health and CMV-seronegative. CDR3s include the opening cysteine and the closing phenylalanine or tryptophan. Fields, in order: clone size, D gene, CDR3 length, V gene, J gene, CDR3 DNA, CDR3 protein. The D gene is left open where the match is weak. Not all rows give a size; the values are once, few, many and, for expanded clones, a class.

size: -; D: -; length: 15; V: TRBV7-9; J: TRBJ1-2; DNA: TGTGCCAGCAGCAACGACAGGCAGGCTATTTATGGCTACATCTTC; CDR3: CASSNDRQAIYGYIF
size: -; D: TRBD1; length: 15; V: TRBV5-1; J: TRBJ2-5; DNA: TGCGCCAGCAGCTTGGGACAGGGGGCGCGGGAGACCCAGTACTTC; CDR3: CASSLGQGARETQYF
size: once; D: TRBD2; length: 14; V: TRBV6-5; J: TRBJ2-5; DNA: TGTGCCAGCAGTTACCGACTAGCGCAAGAGACCCAGTACTTC; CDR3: CASSYRLAQETQYF
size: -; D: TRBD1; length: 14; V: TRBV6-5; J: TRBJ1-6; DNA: TGTGCCAGCAGTGACGGGACAGATAATTCACCCCTCCACTTT; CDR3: CASSDGTDNSPLHF
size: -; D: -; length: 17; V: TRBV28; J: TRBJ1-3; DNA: TGTGCCAGCAGTTTATCCGCGGGCCGGAGCTCTGGAAACACCATATATTTT; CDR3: CASSLSAGRSSGNTIYF
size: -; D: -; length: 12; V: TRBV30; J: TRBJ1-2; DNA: TGTGCCTGTCCCCGCTTTGAGATTGGCTACACCTTC; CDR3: CACPRFEIGYTF
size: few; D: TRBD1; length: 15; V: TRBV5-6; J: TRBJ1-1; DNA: TGTGCCAGCAGCAATGTAGTAACAGGGGGCACTGAAGCTTTCTTT; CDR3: CASSNVVTGGTEAFF
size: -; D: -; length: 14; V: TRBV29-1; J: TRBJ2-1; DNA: TGCAGCATCACGGGACTCTTATCCTACAATGAGCAGTTCTTC; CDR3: CSITGLLSYNEQFF
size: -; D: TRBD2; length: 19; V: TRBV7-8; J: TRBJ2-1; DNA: TGTGCCGGCAGCTTAGCCCCGAGTAGCGGGGGAGCCAGAGTCCGTGAGCAGTTCTTC; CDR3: CAGSLAPSSGGARVREQFF
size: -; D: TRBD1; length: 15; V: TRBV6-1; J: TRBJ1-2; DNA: TGTGCCAGCAGTTCTCCAGAAACAGGGGACTATGGCTACACCTTC; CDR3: CASSSPETGDYGYTF
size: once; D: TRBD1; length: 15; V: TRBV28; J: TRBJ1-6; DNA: TGTGCCAGCAGTCCCTGGACAGGGGGCAGTTCACCCCTCCACTTT; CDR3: CASSPWTGGSSPLHF
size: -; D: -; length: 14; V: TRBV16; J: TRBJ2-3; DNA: TGTGCCAGCAGCCAAGTGGACTTCACAGATACGCAGTATTTT; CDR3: CASSQVDFTDTQYF
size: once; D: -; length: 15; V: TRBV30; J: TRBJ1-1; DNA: TGTGCCTGGAGTGTACGCAGGGAGGGGAACACTGAAGCTTTCTTT; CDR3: CAWSVRREGNTEAFF
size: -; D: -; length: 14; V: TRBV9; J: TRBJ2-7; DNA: TGTGCCAGCAGCCCGAGTGGACAGAGCTACGAGCAGTACTTC; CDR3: CASSPSGQSYEQYF
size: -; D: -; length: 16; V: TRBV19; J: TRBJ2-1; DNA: TGTGCCAGTAGTATTGTGCCCAGCGCGATCCCCCAGGAGCAGTTCTTC; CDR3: CASSIVPSAIPQEQFF
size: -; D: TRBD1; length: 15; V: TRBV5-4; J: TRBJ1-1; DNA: TGTGCCAGCAGCCCTCCGGGACAGGGCAACACTGAAGCTTTCTTT; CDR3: CASSPPGQGNTEAFF
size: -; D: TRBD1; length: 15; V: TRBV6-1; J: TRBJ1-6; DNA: TGTGCCAGCAGTGAAGGGACAGGGTCCAATTCACCCCTCCACTTT; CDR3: CASSEGTGSNSPLHF
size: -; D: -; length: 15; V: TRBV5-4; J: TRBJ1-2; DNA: TGTGCCAGCAGCCCTTACATGGAGACTAACTATGGCTACACCTTC; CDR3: CASSPYMETNYGYTF
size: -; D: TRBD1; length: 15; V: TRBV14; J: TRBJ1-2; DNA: TGTGCCAGCAGCCGGGACAGGGGGCGAGGCGGTGGCTACACCTTC; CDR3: CASSRDRGRGGGYTF
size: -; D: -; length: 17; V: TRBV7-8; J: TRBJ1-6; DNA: TGTGCCAGCAGCCGCGAGGGCTTTCTGGCTCGAAATTCACCCCTCCACTTT; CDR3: CASSREGFLARNSPLHF
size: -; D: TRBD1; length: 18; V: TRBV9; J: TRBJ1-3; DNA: TGTGCCAGCAGCGTAGAGCGGCGGGGGACAGGGGTATTAAACACCATATATTTT; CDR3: CASSVERRGTGVLNTIYF
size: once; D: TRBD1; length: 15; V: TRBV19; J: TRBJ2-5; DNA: TGTGCCAGTAGTATAGTGAGTCAGGGGGCAGAGACCCAGTACTTC; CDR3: CASSIVSQGAETQYF
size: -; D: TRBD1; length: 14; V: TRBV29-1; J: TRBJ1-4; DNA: TGCAGCGTTGCCAGGGGGGCAGGGAATGAAAAACTGTTTTTT; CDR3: CSVARGAGNEKLFF
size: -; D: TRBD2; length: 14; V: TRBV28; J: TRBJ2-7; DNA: TGTGCCAGCAGTTTTATTACTAGCGGGAGCGAGCAGTACTTC; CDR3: CASSFITSGSEQYF
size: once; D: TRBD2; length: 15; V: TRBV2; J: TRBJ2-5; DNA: TGTGCCAGCACCGGACTAGCGGGAGTTCAGAAGACCCAGTACTTC; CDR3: CASTGLAGVQKTQYF
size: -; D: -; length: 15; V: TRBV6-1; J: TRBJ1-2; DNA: TGTGCCAGCAGTGAAGGGGCCCCGTCTAACTATGGCTACACCTTC; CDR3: CASSEGAPSNYGYTF
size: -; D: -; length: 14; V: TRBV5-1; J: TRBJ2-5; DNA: TGCGCCAGCAGCTTCGGGACTCGGCGGGAGACCCAGTACTTC; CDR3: CASSFGTRRETQYF
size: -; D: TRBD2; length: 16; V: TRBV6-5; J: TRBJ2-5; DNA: TGTGCCAGCAGTTACGGACTAGCGGGGGCGGGGGAGACCCAGTACTTC; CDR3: CASSYGLAGAGETQYF
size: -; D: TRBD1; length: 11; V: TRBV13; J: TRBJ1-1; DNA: TGTGCCAGCGGACAGGGGACTGAAGCTTTCTTT; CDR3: CASGQGTEAFF
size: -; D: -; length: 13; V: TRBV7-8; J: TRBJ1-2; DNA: TGTGCCAGCAGCTTAGGGGAAGGACTTGGCTACACCTTC; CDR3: CASSLGEGLGYTF
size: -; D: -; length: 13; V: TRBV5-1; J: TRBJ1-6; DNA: TGCGCCAGCCGGCAAGGAGATAATTCACCCCTCCACTTT; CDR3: CASRQGDNSPLHF
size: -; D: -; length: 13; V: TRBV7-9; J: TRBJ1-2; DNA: TGTGCCAGCAGCCTCGACTCAACGGATGGCTACACCTTC; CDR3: CASSLDSTDGYTF
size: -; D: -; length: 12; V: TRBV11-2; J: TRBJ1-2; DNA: TGTGCCAGCGGCAGGCGCTCCCGGGGCTACACCTTC; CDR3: CASGRRSRGYTF
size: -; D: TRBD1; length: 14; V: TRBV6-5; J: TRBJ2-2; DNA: TGTGCCAGCAGGGGGACAGGGAACACCGGGGAGCTGTTTTTT; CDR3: CASRGTGNTGELFF
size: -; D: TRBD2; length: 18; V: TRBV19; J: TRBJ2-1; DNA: TGTGCCAGTAGTATAAAACTAGCGGGGGCCTTCGACTACAATGAGCAGTTCTTC; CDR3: CASSIKLAGAFDYNEQFF
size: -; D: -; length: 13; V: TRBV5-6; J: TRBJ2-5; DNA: TGTGCCAGCAGCTTGGCCTATCAAGAGACCCAGTACTTC; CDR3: CASSLAYQETQYF
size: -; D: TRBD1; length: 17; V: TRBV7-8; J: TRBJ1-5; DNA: TGTGCCAGCAGCTTAGATTACAGGGGCGGAAGCAATCAGCCCCAGCATTTT; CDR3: CASSLDYRGGSNQPQHF
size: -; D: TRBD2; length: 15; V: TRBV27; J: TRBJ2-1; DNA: TGTGCCAGCAGTCCGACTAGCGCCTGGCCGGGTGAGCAGTTCTTC; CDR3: CASSPTSAWPGEQFF
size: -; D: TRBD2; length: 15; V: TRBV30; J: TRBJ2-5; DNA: TGTGCCTGGAGTGCTAGCGGGGGGGCCCAAGAGACCCAGTACTTC; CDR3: CAWSASGGAQETQYF
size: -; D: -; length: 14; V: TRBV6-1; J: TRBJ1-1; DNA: TGTGCCAGCATTAAACTCATGACAGGCACTGAAGCTTTCTTT; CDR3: CASIKLMTGTEAFF
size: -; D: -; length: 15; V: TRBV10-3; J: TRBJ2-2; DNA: TGTGCCACCCGCCAGGAGGGGGGGATCACCGGGGAGCTGTTTTTT; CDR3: CATRQEGGITGELFF